This T cell receptor beta chain was recovered during a study of T cell responses to AZD1222 COVID-19 vaccine. Study-wide points: Clonal diversity was possibly underestimated, and the donors were mostly white British, with more females. Nearly half of spike-specific TCRs reportedly go after variant regions that carry no mutations. Mapped onto spike, vaccine-associated CD4 TCRs spanned it and were dominant at 160-218 and 743-854. Compared with day 0, the breadth and depth of the Spike-specific TCR repertoire rose significantly after two doses of AZD1222.

The CDR3 sequence is 15 residues long. V was pared by 3 bases and J by 4 bases, with 12 bases between. The germline gives CDR1 KGHDR, CDR2 SFDVKD. TCRdb keeps only in-frame clones here, not all; method: immunoSEQ multiplex PCR. The sample includes 150,000 to 200,000 clones, 88% seen only once; the top ten take over 4.5%. About this clone itself: Its cognate antigen is unknown.

This specimen consisted of peripheral blood, obtained on day 0 of AZD1222 vaccination. This TCR was recovered from an adult in good health. The rearrangement joins TRBV24-1 to TRBJ2-1; D gene unclear. The CDR3 is CATSDIRTSYNEQFF. CDR3 DNA sequence: TGTGCCACCAGTGATATTCGAACCTCGTACAATGAGCAGTTCTTC.